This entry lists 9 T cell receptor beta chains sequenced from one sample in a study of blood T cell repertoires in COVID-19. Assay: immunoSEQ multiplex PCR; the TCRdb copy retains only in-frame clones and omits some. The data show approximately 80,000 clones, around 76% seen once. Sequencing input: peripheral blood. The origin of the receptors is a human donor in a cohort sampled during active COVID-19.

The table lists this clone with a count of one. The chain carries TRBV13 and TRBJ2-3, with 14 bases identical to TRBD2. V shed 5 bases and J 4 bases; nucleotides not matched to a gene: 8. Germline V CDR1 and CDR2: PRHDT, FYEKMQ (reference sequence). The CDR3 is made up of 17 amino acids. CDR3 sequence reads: CASSPGLAGEVADTQYF. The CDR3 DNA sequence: TGTGCCAGCAGCCCGGGACTAGCGGGAGAAGTGGCAGATACGCAGTATTTT.

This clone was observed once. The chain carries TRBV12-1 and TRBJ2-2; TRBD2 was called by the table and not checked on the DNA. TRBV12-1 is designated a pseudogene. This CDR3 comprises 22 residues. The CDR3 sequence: CASSPIRRELAGGGVDTGELFF. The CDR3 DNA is TGTGCCAGCAGCCCCATTAGGCGGGAACTAGCGGGAGGAGGAGTGGACACCGGGGAGCTGTTTTTT.

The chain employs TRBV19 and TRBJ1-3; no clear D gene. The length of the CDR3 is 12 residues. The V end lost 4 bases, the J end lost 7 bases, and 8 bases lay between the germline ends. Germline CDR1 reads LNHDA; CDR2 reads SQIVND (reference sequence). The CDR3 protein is CASSTGGNTIYF. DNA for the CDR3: TGTGCCAGTAGTACCGGAGGGAACACCATATATTTT.

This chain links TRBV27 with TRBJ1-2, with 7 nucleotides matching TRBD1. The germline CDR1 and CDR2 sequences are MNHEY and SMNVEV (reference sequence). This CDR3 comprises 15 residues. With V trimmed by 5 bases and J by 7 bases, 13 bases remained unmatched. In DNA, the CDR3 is TGTGCCAGCAGTCCAACGGACAGGCGGGTCGGTGGCTACACCTTC. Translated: CASSPTDRRVGGYTF.

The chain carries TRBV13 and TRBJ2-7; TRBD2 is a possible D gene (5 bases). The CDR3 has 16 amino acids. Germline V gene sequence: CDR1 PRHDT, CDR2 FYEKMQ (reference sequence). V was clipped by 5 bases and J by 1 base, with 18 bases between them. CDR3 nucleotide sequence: TGTGCCAGCAGCGGAGGACTCCGCGTGGCTTCCTACGAGCAGTACTTC. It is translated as CASSGGLRVASYEQYF.

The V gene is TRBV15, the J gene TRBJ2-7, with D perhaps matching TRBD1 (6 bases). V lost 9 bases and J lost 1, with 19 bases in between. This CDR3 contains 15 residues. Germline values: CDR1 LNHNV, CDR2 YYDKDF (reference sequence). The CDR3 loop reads CATRNHRDISYEQYF. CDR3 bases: TGTGCCACGAGAAATCATCGGGACATTTCCTACGAGCAGTACTTC. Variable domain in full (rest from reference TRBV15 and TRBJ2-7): DAMVIQNPRYQVTQFGKPVTLSCSQTLNHNVMYWYQQKSSQAPKLLFHYYDKDFNNEADTPDNFQSRRPNTSFCFLDIRSPGLGDTAMYLCATRNHRDISYEQYFGPGTRLTVT.

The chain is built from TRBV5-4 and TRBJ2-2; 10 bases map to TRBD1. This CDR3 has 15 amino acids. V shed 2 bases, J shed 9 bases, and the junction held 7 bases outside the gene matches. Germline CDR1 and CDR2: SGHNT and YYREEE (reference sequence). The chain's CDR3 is CASSLPGQGKRELFF. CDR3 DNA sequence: TGTGCCAGCAGCTTACCGGGACAGGGGAAGAGGGAGCTGTTTTTT.

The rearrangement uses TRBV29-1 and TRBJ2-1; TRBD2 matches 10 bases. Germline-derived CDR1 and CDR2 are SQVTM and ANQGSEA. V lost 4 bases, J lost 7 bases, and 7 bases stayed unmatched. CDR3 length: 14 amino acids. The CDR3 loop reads CSVGWLAGENEQFF. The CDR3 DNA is TGCAGCGTTGGATGGCTAGCGGGAGAAAATGAGCAGTTCTTC.

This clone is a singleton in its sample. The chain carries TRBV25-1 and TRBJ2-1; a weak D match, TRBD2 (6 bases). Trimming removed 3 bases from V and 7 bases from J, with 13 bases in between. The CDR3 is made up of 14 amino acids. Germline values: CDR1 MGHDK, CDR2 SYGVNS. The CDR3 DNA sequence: TGTGCCAGCAGTGATCCGCGTGGGGGGAATGAGCAGTTCTTC. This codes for CASSDPRGGNEQFF. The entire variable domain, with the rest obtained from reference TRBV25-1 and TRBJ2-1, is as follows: EADIYQTPRYLVIGTGKKITLECSQTMGHDKMYWYQQDPGMELHLIHYSYGVNSTEKGDLSSESTVSRIRTEHFPLTLESARPSHTSQYLCASSDPRGGNEQFFGPGTRLTVL.